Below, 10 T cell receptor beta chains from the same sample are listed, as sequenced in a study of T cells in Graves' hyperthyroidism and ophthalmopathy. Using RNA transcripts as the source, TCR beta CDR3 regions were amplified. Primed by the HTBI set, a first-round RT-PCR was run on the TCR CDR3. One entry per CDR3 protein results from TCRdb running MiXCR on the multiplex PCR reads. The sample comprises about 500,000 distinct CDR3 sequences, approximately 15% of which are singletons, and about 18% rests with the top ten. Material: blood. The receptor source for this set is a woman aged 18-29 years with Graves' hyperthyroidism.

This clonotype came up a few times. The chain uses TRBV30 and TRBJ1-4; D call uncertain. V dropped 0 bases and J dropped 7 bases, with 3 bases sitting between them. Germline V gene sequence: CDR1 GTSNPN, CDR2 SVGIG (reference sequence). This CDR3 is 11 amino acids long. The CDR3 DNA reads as TGTGCCTGGAGTGTACGTGAAAAACTGTTTTTT. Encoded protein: CAWSVREKLFF.

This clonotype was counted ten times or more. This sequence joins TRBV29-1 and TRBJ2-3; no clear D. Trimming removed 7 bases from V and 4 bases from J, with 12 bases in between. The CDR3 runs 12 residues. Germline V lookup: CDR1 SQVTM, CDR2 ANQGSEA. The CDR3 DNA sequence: TGCAGCGGCCGTCTAACAGCAGATACGCAGTATTTT. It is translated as CSGRLTADTQYF.

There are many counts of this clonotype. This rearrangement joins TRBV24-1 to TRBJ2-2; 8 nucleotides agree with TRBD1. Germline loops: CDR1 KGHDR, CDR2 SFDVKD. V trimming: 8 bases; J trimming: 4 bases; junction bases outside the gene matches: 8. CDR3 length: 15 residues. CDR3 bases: TGTGCCACCACGGACAGGGCAAGGAGCACCGGGGAGCTGTTTTTT. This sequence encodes CATTDRARSTGELFF.

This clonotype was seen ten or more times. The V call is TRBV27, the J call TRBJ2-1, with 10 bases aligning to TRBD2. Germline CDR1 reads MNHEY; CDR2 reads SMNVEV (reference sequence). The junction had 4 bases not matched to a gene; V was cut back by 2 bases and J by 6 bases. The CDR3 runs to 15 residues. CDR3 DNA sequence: TGTGCCAGCAGTTTAGGACTAGCGGTTCCCAATGAGCAGTTCTTC. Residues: CASSLGLAVPNEQFF.

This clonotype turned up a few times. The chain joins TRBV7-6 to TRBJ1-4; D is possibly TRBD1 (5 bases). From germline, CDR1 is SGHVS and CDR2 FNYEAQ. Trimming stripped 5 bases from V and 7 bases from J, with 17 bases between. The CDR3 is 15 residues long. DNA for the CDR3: TGTGCCAGCAGCACCACCGGGACGACGATTGAAAAACTGTTTTTT. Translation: CASSTTGTTIEKLFF.

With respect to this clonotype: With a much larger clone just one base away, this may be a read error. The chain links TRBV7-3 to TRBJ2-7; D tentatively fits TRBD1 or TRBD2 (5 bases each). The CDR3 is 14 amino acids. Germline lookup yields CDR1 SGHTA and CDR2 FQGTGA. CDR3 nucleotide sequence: TGTGCCAGCAGCGTCACCGGGACCTCCTACAAGCAGTACTTC. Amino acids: CASSVTGTSYKQYF.

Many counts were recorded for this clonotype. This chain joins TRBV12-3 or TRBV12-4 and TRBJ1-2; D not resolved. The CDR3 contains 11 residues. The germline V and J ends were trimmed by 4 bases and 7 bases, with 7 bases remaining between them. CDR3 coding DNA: TGTGCCAGCAGTTCGAGGGCTGGCTACACCTTC. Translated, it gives CASSSRAGYTF.

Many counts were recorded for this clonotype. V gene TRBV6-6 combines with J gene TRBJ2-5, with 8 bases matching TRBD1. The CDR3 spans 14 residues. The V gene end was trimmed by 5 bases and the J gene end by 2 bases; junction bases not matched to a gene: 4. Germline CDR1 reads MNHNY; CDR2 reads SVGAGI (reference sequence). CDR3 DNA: TGTGCCAGCAGTACTCGACAGGGGCAAGAGACCCAGTACTTC. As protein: CASSTRQGQETQYF.

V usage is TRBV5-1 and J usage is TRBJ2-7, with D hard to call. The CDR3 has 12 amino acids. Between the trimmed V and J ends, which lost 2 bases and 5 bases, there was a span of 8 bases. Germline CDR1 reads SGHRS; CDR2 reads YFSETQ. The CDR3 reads CASSLEVDEQYF. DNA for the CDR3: TGCGCCAGCAGCTTAGAGGTGGACGAGCAGTACTTC.

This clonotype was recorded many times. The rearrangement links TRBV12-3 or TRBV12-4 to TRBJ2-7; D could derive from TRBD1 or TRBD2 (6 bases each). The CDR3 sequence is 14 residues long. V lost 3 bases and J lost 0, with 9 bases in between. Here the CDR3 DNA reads TGTGCCAGCAGTTTTCGGGGGCTCTCCTACGAGCAGTACTTC. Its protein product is CASSFRGLSYEQYF.